The 22 T cell receptor beta chains presented below share a single source sample, sequenced in a study of blood T cell repertoires in COVID-19. Clones were read by immunoSEQ multiplex PCR, and TCRdb kept only the in-frame ones, dropping some. This sample has hundreds of thousands of clones, with 86% found just once. The material sequenced was PBMCs or T cells enriched from blood (not recorded which). The receptors come from a woman between 50 and 59 years old who had recovered from COVID-19.

This clone was picked up a small number of times. The rearrangement joins TRBV20-1 to TRBJ1-5; no definite D call. CDR3 length: 11 residues. V was trimmed by 6 bases and J by 12 bases, leaving 15 bases between them. Germline V gene sequence: CDR1 DFQATT, CDR2 SNEGSKA (reference sequence). Here the CDR3 reads CSAPGGGNQHF. The DNA for the CDR3 is TGCAGTGCCCCAGGAGGCGGAAACCAGCATTTT.

The chain combines TRBV28 with TRBJ2-3; 11 nucleotides align to TRBD2. The CDR3 is 15 amino acids. The V gene's germline CDR1 is MDHEN and CDR2 SYDVKM. After removal of 8 bases from V and 1 base from J, the junction contained 5 bases not matched to a gene. The CDR3 nucleotides are TGTGCCAGCCGCGGGGGACTAGCGGGCACAGATACGCAGTATTTT. Protein sequence: CASRGGLAGTDTQYF.

The V gene is TRBV6-2 or TRBV6-3, the J gene TRBJ2-5, with 12 bases fitting TRBD2. V dropped 2 bases and J dropped 3; count of bases not matched to a gene: 4. CDR1 is MNHEY and CDR2 is SVGEGT in the germline V gene. This CDR3 is 16 amino acids long. As DNA, the CDR3 is TGTGCCAGCAGTTACCGACTAGCGGGAGTCGAAGAGACCCAGTACTTC. Amino acids: CASSYRLAGVEETQYF.

The chain recombines TRBV7-2 with TRBJ2-2, with 7 positions matching TRBD1. V shed 6 bases and J 2 bases; nucleotides not matched to a gene: 3. In germline, CDR1 is SGHTA, CDR2 FQGNSA. The CDR3 sequence is 14 residues long. CDR3 loop: CASRRDSNTGELFF. The CDR3 bases are TGTGCCAGCAGGAGGGACAGTAACACCGGGGAGCTGTTTTTT.

The chain employs TRBV29-1 and TRBJ2-1; 11 positions agree with TRBD2. The germline gives CDR1 SQVTM, CDR2 ANQGSEA. The CDR3 totals 14 residues. V dropped 4 bases and J dropped 10; count of bases not matched to a gene: 9. The CDR3 sequence: CSVADSGRAGEQFF. In nucleotides, the CDR3 is TGCAGCGTTGCAGATAGCGGGAGGGCGGGGGAGCAGTTCTTC.

Only a few counts were recorded for this clone. The chain has TRBV5-1 and TRBJ1-1, with D possibly being TRBD1 (5 bases). V lost 1 base to trimming and J lost 0 bases, with 13 bases between them. This CDR3 region has 16 residues. The germline CDR1 and CDR2 sequences are SGHRS and YFSETQ. The CDR3 sequence: CASSLSRGLMNTEAFF. In DNA, the CDR3 is TGCGCCAGCAGCTTGAGTAGGGGACTGATGAACACTGAAGCTTTCTTT.

V gene TRBV4-1 combines with J gene TRBJ2-2; 9 bases are shared with TRBD2. J was trimmed by 6 bases and V by 7 bases; bases with no gene match: 18. The CDR3 has 18 amino acids. The germline V gene has CDR1 MGHRA and CDR2 YSYEKL. The DNA of the CDR3 is TGCGCCAGCACCCCCGGGGCTAGCGGGGAACCCCTGCCCGGGGAGCTGTTTTTT. This translates into CASTPGASGEPLPGELFF.

The chain recombines TRBV14 with TRBJ2-1, with D possibly matching TRBD2 (6 bases). The CDR3 is made up of 11 amino acids. V was pared by 4 bases and J by 11 bases, with 9 bases between. Germline loops: CDR1 SGHDN, CDR2 FVKESK. The CDR3, as DNA: TGTGCCAGCAGCCGACTAGGGCAGCAGTTCTTC. It specifies CASSRLGQQFF.

The V call is TRBV4-3, the J call TRBJ2-7, with D hard to call. Per germline, CDR1 LGHNA and CDR2 YSLEER. The germline V and J ends were trimmed by 3 bases and 0 bases, with 9 bases remaining between them. The CDR3 is made up of 14 amino acids. DNA of the CDR3: TGCGCCAGCAGCCATATACACAGCTCCTACGAGCAGTACTTC. Translating it yields CASSHIHSSYEQYF.

A single count supports this clone. CDR3 sequence: CASRLEADTQYF. The CDR3, as DNA: TGCGCCAGCAGACTAGAAGCAGATACGCAGTATTTT. The V call is TRBV5-1, the J call TRBJ2-3, with D maybe TRBD2 (5 bases). CDR1 SGHRS and CDR2 YFSETQ come from the germline V gene. The CDR3 runs 12 residues. V dropped 5 bases and J dropped 4 bases, with 8 bases sitting between them.

The chain joins TRBV29-1 to TRBJ1-2; D call uncertain. Germline lookup yields CDR1 SQVTM and CDR2 ANQGSEA. V was cut by 6 bases and J by 7 bases, with 24 bases left in between. The CDR3 runs to 15 residues. The CDR3: CSVVARLEQKRGYTF. DNA of the CDR3: TGCAGCGTCGTCGCCCGACTGGAACAAAAACGTGGCTACACCTTC.

This chain uses TRBV5-1 with TRBJ1-2; 7 nucleotides line up with TRBD1. J gave up 7 bases and V 3 bases, and 9 bases lay outside the gene matches. In germline, CDR1 is SGHRS, CDR2 YFSETQ. This CDR3 has 14 residues. The CDR3 nucleotides are TGCGCCAGCAGCTCCTCAACAGGGGTGCCTGGCTACACCTTC. Translation gives CASSSSTGVPGYTF.

This clone showed up just a few times. The chain couples TRBV9 to TRBJ2-7; 9 positions agree with TRBD2. There are 16 residues in the CDR3. Germline CDR1 and CDR2: SGDLS and YYNGEE. V lost 0 bases to trimming and J lost 3 bases; unmatched junction nucleotides: 7. The CDR3, as DNA: TGTGCCAGCAGCGTAGCTGGTAGCGGGGGCTTCTACGAGCAGTACTTC. Translation: CASSVAGSGGFYEQYF.

The J gene is TRBJ2-7, the V gene TRBV28, with 9 positions matching TRBD1. The CDR3 covers 15 residues. Germline CDR1 and CDR2: MDHEN and SYDVKM. Trimming at V came to 6 bases and at J to 4 bases, leaving 10 bases not matched to a gene. The CDR3 loop reads CASRSPGQGGYEQYF. Here the CDR3 DNA reads TGTGCCAGCAGGTCTCCGGGACAGGGTGGGTACGAGCAGTACTTC.

This rearrangement joins TRBV5-4 to TRBJ1-6; D possibly corresponds to TRBD1 (6 bases). The V end was cut by 0 bases, the J end by 7 bases, with 8 bases between. This CDR3 is 14 amino acids long. CDR1 SGHNT and CDR2 YYREEE come from the germline V gene (reference sequence). The CDR3 region is CASSLVQGNSPLHF. The DNA for the CDR3 is TGTGCCAGCAGCTTGGTTCAGGGGAATTCACCCCTCCACTTT.

The chain couples TRBV19 to TRBJ2-1; TRBD2 aligns across 7 bases. Germline V gene sequence: CDR1 LNHDA, CDR2 SQIVND (reference sequence). CDR3 size: 14 residues. V gave up 1 base and J gave up 9 bases; unmatched junction bases: 6. CDR3 coding DNA: TGTGCCAGTAGTATAGGGGGAGGGGACGGTGAGCAGTTCTTC. This sequence encodes CASSIGGGDGEQFF.

This chain uses TRBV6-5 with TRBJ2-7; unclear D gene. The germline V gene encodes CDR1 MNHEY and CDR2 SVGAGI. The V and J ends lost 7 bases and 1 base respectively, with 11 bases between them. The CDR3 is made up of 13 amino acids. In DNA form, the CDR3 reads TGTGCCAGCACCCAGACACCTTCCTACGAGCAGTACTTC. Translating it yields CASTQTPSYEQYF.

The V gene is TRBV4-3, the J gene TRBJ2-7; D possibly corresponds to TRBD2 (6 bases). This CDR3 comprises 16 residues. V gave up 0 bases and J gave up 7 bases, with 19 bases separating them. Per germline, CDR1 LGHNA and CDR2 YSLEER. As DNA, the CDR3 is TGCGCCAGCAGCCAAGATGCCCCCGGCGGCGCGGGGGAGCAGTACTTC. It is translated as CASSQDAPGGAGEQYF.

The CDR3 spells CASSLRGRTYEQYF. DNA of the CDR3: TGCGCCAGCAGCCTCAGGGGTAGAACCTACGAGCAGTACTTC. This chain uses TRBV4-1 with TRBJ2-7; possible D gene TRBD1, 6 bases. Trimming left V 4 bases short and J 2 bases short, with 12 bases between. This CDR3 has 14 amino acids. The germline CDR1 and CDR2 sequences are MGHRA and YSYEKL.

In this sample, this clone turned up a few times. The chain employs TRBV6-6 and TRBJ2-2; 7 bases are shared with TRBD1. The ends lost 6 bases at V and 7 bases at J; junction bases unmatched: 11. The CDR3 consists of 15 residues. CDR1 MNHNY and CDR2 SVGAGI come from the germline V gene (reference sequence). Here the CDR3 DNA reads TGTGCCAGCAGACCGACAGGGAAAGCCAACGGGGAGCTGTTTTTT. Translating it yields CASRPTGKANGELFF.

For the CDR3, the DNA is TGTGCCAGCGAGGGACAGGGTGTGGGCGAGCAGTACTTC. It encodes CASEGQGVGEQYF. The chain links TRBV27 to TRBJ2-7; TRBD1 agrees at 9 bases. From germline, CDR1 is MNHEY and CDR2 SMNVEV (reference sequence). The CDR3 runs to 13 residues. V was pared by 8 bases and J by 6 bases, with 8 bases of the junction left unmatched.

V and J are TRBV6-2 or TRBV6-3 and TRBJ2-1; 8 bases agree with TRBD2. Looked up from germline, CDR1 is MNHEY and CDR2 is SVGEGT. The CDR3 runs to 15 residues. The trim removed 6 bases at V and 7 bases at J, leaving 11 bases unmatched. CDR3 nucleotide sequence: TGTGCCAGCAGCCCTCGGGAGGGCCTTGGGAATGAGCAGTTCTTC. Protein product: CASSPREGLGNEQFF.